This TCR beta chain was retrieved from a study of T cells after yellow fever vaccination. Overall study: Fractions of limited cellularity were prepared by means of SMART-Seq v4 Ultra Low Input. Study conclusions and caveats: Contamination of FACS-sorted repertoires by abundant clonotypes from the bulk population could occur. A small share of clonotypes appeared in both CD4 and CD8 compartments. Re-detected after boosting: most primary clones, more than 95% of CD4 and roughly 90% of CD8.

This clonotype was observed many times. Its antigen is not identified. With 2 bases removed from V and 2 bases from J, the gap between germline ends came to 6 bases. The CDR3 is 13 residues long. TCRdb reanalysed the 5' RACE reads using MiXCR and keeps one entry per CDR3 protein. This table has a few hundred thousand distinct CDR3 sequences, less than 9.5% appearing once. Sample: CD4+ T cells sorted from PBMCs, taken 5 days after the yellow fever booster vaccination. The origin of this receptor is a man aged 18 to 30 who received the YFV17D yellow fever vaccine. The rearrangement uses TRBV12-3 or TRBV12-4 and TRBJ2-5; unclear D gene. In DNA, the CDR3 is TGTGCCAGCAGTTTAAACAGACAAGAGACCCAGTACTTC. It specifies CASSLNRQETQYF.